Described below is a single T cell receptor (beta chain) sequence and its context. What it binds is not known. This record comes from a study of monozygotic twins with inflammatory bowel disease. TCRdb re-called the 5' RACE reads and shows each CDR3 protein once, DNA omitted. The repertoire table contains some 450,000 distinct CDR3 sequences. Overall study findings and caveats: IBD patients displayed reduced TCRbeta diversity (inverse Simpson) when set against healthy co-twins.

Germline V gene sequence: CDR1 MGHRA, CDR2 YSYEKL. This CDR3 contains 15 residues. This sequence was found in a human donor with ulcerative colitis or Crohn's disease, or a healthy co-twin of an affected twin (not recorded which). The sequencing sample was made of blood. The chain is built from TRBV4-1 and TRBJ1-1. The CDR3 here is CASSQDEGMNTEAFF.